This TCR beta chain appears in the sequencing data of a study of blood T cell repertoires in COVID-19. The CDR3 loop spans 17 amino acids. Germline CDR1 and CDR2: MNHNY and SVGAGI (reference sequence). After removal of 5 bases from V and 4 bases from J, the junction contained 12 bases not matched to a gene. Assay used: immunoSEQ multiplex PCR; TCRdb lists only in-frame clones, some missing. This repertoire shows roughly 250,000 clones, approximately 80% found once; its top ten account for approximately 9%. The origin of this receptor is a human donor in a cohort sampled during active COVID-19. This chain uses TRBV6-6 with TRBJ2-1; 9 bases map to TRBD2. Input material: peripheral blood. CDR3 sequence reads: CASSRIAGDYHYNEQFF. CDR3 DNA: TGTGCCAGCAGTCGGATAGCGGGGGACTACCATTACAATGAGCAGTTCTTC.